Included here is one T cell receptor (beta chain) sequence, with context. The target of this receptor is not known. No base quality information exists; no much larger clone differs at one position. Healthy HIV-negative adults with no recently reported acute infections or vaccinations were included as donors. Every donor was a Caucasian adult living in Nashville, Tennessee, USA. CD4+ T cells were enriched by magnetic negative selection, after which naive cells were positively selected on CD45RA and the negative fraction was taken as the memory subset. Blood was obtained by leukapheresis, after which PBMCs were separated by Ficoll-Histopaque density gradient centrifugation and cryopreserved in liquid nitrogen vapor phase. Purity and quantity of every magnetically sorted T cell population were checked by analytical flow cytometry. Genomic DNA was isolated from every sorted fraction and measured by UV absorbance on a Nanodrop 2000c.

The data derive from a study of shared clonotypes between healthy human individuals (dated by TCRdb to the early 2020s). In terms of the full investigation: The cohort included three men and two women between 18 and 49 years of age. Per donor, three plates each were used for CD4 naive and CD4 memory, two for CD8 naive, and one for CD8 memory. To estimate repertoire size and how much clonotypes are shared between individuals, the study performed deep sequencing of blood TCR repertoires from five healthy adults. Per donor, leukapheresis produced somewhere between about 0.94 and 9 billion PBMCs. To increase sequencing depth and limit assay-specific biases, TCR repertoire library preparation and sequencing were carried out by different laboratories using diverse techniques. Paper-wide results and their limitations: Sampling was restricted to blood, and TCR repertoires in tissues likely differ from the TCR repertoires found in blood. When a few donors were compared, the shared fraction of clonotypes was around 5% for naive CD4, about 4% for naive CD8, 2% to 2.5% for memory CD4, and under 0.5% for memory CD8. Even with the large sequencing depth, rarefaction of the sorted-subset datasets indicated that sequencing was incomplete. Based on pairwise subsampling, the degree of clonotype sharing among donors was expected to be affected by sequencing depth. Higher generation probabilities were observed for clonotypes shared by all four sorted-subset donors than for non-shared clonotypes. Larger estimated clonotype richness was generally found for naive subsets than for memory subsets. The small number of donors limited the genetic and exposure-history diversity represented.

Trimming at the junction amounts to 3 bases on V and 5 bases on J, and the germline ends lie 10 bases apart. From the germline V gene, CDR1 is MDHEN and CDR2 is SYDVKM. The CDR3 runs 14 amino acids, cysteine and phenylalanine included. The kept DNA is CDR3 alone, 42 bases in frame from the first base. TCR CDR3 regions were amplified from genomic DNA by multiplex PCR using the deep immunoSEQ assay. Extracted genomic DNA from each cell subset was distributed evenly across all wells of several immunoSEQ 96-well plates, and each plate was treated as a replicate. For sorted subsets, each replicate PCR was loaded with roughly 0.2 ug genomic DNA, equivalent to 25,000 to 35,000 T cell genomes. Purified libraries were quantified with a Qubit 3.0 fluorometer, sized on a Bioanalyzer 2100, and re-quantified with the KAPA Library Quantification kit. A separate single-read 150-cycle Illumina NextSeq 550 flow cell was used to sequence each immunoSEQ 96-well plate. On the study's bioinformatics: The immunoSEQ output contained only junctional sequences without quality scores, so filtering could not match that applied to full-length reads. To assign V/J genes and CDR3, sequences were annotated using PyIR, a Python wrapper for IgBLAST v1.9, with IMGT germline references. Reads were removed for weak V/J assignments (E-value above 1e-6), missing CDR3, stop codons, out-of-frame junctions, or ambiguous translated residues. V3J clonotypes were defined as sequences sharing an identical inferred V gene, J gene, and CDR3 amino acid sequence. To compute the percentage overlap between repertoires, the number of shared unique clonotypes was divided by the size of the smaller repertoire. Three approaches were used to assess repertoire richness: RTK rarefaction, the Chao1 estimator, and Recon v2.1 estimates of unobserved clonotypes. Generation probabilities for all TCRbeta clonotypes obtained by the gDNA method from several donors were computed using OLGA. TCRdb retrieved this table from immuneACCESS and kept in-frame rearrangements only. Not all clones are present; in checked studies, unresolved V genes account for under half, and no reason is known for the remainder. Clone size and the V and J calls come from that table; the DNA yielded D and trimming. Counted in this sample were fewer than 2.5 million clones; approximately 93% of them appeared once. About 0.38% of the sample goes to the ten largest clones.

This TCR was sampled from a man aged 18 to 29 in good health. Some clones in this sample may be carry-over from other donors' samples. The sequencing sample was made of naive CD4+ T cells from PBMCs. The meaning of the sample's cell subset or site label: CD45RA+ positively selected. The V gene is TRBV28 and the J gene is TRBJ1-4; the D gene identity is not certain. In nucleotides, the sequence is TGTGCCAGCAGTTTCGTGGGGTTAAATGAAAAACTGTTTTTT. Its translation reads: CASSFVGLNEKLFF.